Presented here are 12 T cell receptor beta chains from one specimen sequenced in a study of cytomegalovirus exposure and HLA in healthy donors. Vbeta (60) and Jbeta (13) primers were used in the PCR. Sequencing used immunoSEQ multiplex PCR; TCRdb keeps in-frame clones, though not all of them. The sample shows 40,000 to 60,000 clones, and 5.5% to 7% sits with its ten largest clones. The material sequenced was PBMCs. The receptors here all came from a male donor in good health and CMV-seropositive.

This chain joins TRBV7-9 and TRBJ1-1; D is unresolved. The CDR3 has 13 amino acids. V was trimmed by 1 base and J by 6 bases, leaving 9 bases between them. Germline lookup yields CDR1 SEHNR and CDR2 FQNEAQ (reference sequence). In nucleotides, the CDR3 is TGTGCCAGCAGCTTAGAAGTCGGTTCTGAAGCTTTCTTT. Protein: CASSLEVGSEAFF.

The chain recombines TRBV27 with TRBJ2-2; 9 bases map to TRBD2. The CDR3 length is 16 residues. V shed 3 bases, J shed 7 bases, and the junction held 9 bases outside the gene matches. CDR1 and CDR2 from the germline V gene are MNHEY and SMNVEV (reference sequence). This chain's CDR3 is CASSFYGGGADGELFF. The CDR3 coding sequence is TGTGCCAGCAGTTTCTATGGCGGGGGGGCGGACGGGGAGCTGTTTTTT.

The chain couples TRBV15 to TRBJ1-1, with a weak D call TRBD1 (5 bases). The CDR3 contains 13 residues. V was shortened by 1 base and J by 4 bases, with 7 bases between the two germline ends. Germline V lookup: CDR1 LNHNV, CDR2 YYDKDF (reference sequence). The CDR3 sequence: CATSRVGGTEAFF. DNA of the CDR3: TGTGCCACCAGCAGAGTCGGGGGCACTGAAGCTTTCTTT.

The V call is TRBV18, the J call TRBJ2-6; D is uncertain. This CDR3 region has 17 residues. V lost 3 bases and J lost 0, with 12 bases in between. Germline V CDR1 and CDR2: KGHSH, LQKENI. The CDR3 DNA reads as TGTGCCAGCTCACCTTCGACGGGTACCTCTGGGGCCAACGTCCTGACTTTC. Protein: CASSPSTGTSGANVLTF.

The DNA of the CDR3 is TGTGCCAGTAGTATGGGGGGTGGCTACGAGCAGTACTTC. Amino acids: CASSMGGGYEQYF. The chain joins TRBV19 to TRBJ2-7, with a weak D call TRBD2 (6 bases). This CDR3 contains 13 residues. Trimming left V 3 bases short and J 3 bases short, with 9 bases between. Germline loops: CDR1 LNHDA, CDR2 SQIVND (reference sequence).

Notes on this clone: The same CDR3 can be traced to other DNA sequences in this sample. The chain carries TRBV7-2 and TRBJ2-7, with D uncertain. The CDR3 is 11 amino acids. Per the germline V gene, CDR1 is SGHTA and CDR2 is FQGNSA. V lost 1 base and J lost 6, with 4 bases in between. In DNA form, the CDR3 reads TGTGCCAGCAGCTTAGTCTCCGAGCAGTACTTC. Encoded protein: CASSLVSEQYF.

The rearrangement links TRBV7-9 to TRBJ2-5; a weak D match, TRBD2 (6 bases). Germline CDR1 is SEHNR and CDR2 is FQNEAQ (reference sequence). The CDR3 length is 14 residues. Between the trimmed V and J ends, which lost 3 bases and 3 bases, there was a span of 11 bases. CDR3 coding DNA: TGTGCCAGCAGCTTCCCGACTAGTGAAGAGACCCAGTACTTC. Protein: CASSFPTSEETQYF.

The chain has TRBV25-1 and TRBJ1-5; no firm D call. The V and J ends lost 10 bases and 9 bases respectively, with 19 bases between them. CDR3 size: 13 residues. Germline V lookup: CDR1 MGHDK, CDR2 SYGVNS. The CDR3 protein is CATPLRYDRPQHF. The CDR3 DNA follows: TGTGCCACCCCCCTGCGTTATGATCGGCCCCAGCATTTT.

The V call is TRBV4-2, the J call TRBJ2-1, with 16 bases that match TRBD2. From germline, CDR1 is LGHNA and CDR2 YNFKEQ. The CDR3 loop spans 17 amino acids. Unmatched junction bases numbered 3, after V lost 4 bases and J lost 3 bases. CDR3 residues: CASSRGLAGGDYNEQFF. In DNA, the CDR3 is TGTGCCAGCAGCCGGGGACTAGCGGGGGGGGACTACAATGAGCAGTTCTTC.

V is TRBV4-2 and J is TRBJ2-5; 7 nucleotides agree with TRBD2. Per the germline V gene, CDR1 is LGHNA and CDR2 is YNFKEQ. V was clipped by 0 bases and J by 2 bases; unmatched bases: 9. CDR3 length: 17 amino acids. CDR3 nucleotide sequence: TGTGCCAGCAGCCAAGAGGTCCTCGGGGGGTTTCAAGAGACCCAGTACTTC. Translated: CASSQEVLGGFQETQYF.

The V call is TRBV4-1, the J call TRBJ2-5; the match to TRBD2 covers 7 bases. Germline V CDR1 and CDR2: MGHRA, YSYEKL. V lost 1 base to trimming and J lost 4 bases; unmatched junction nucleotides: 6. The CDR3 extends over 15 amino acids. This CDR3 reads CASSQVGGRAETQYF. The CDR3 DNA follows: TGCGCCAGCAGCCAAGTTGGGGGGAGGGCAGAGACCCAGTACTTC.

The chain employs TRBV11-2 and TRBJ1-2; 8 positions agree with TRBD1. This CDR3 has 16 residues. Germline V gene sequence: CDR1 SGHAT, CDR2 FQNNGV. V was pared by 1 base and J by 7 bases, with 11 bases of the junction left unmatched. The CDR3 sequence: CASSLVRRGRIGGYTF. The CDR3 coding sequence is TGTGCCAGCAGCTTAGTTCGCAGGGGGCGAATAGGTGGCTACACCTTC. Variable domain in full (rest from reference TRBV11-2 and TRBJ1-2): EAGVAQSPRYKIIEKRQSVAFWCNPISGHATLYWYQQILGQGPKLLIQFQNNGVVDDSQLPKDRFSAERLKGVDSTLKIQPAKLEDSAVYLCASSLVRRGRIGGYTFGSGTRLTVV.